This is a list of T cell receptor beta chains from one sample in a study of blood T cell repertoires in COVID-19. Produced via immunoSEQ multiplex PCR; TCRdb's table is partial and in-frame only. Of about 350,000 clones in the sample, over 85% are singletons; the top ten hold around 4%. Specimen: peripheral blood. Every receptor here comes from a woman aged 55 to 70 with COVID-19, enrolled during active disease. Each CDR3 is given with its conserved first and last residue. The D gene is left open where the match is weak. Where a row states a size, it is once, few, many or the class of an expanded clone; other rows omit it.

CDR3 length | clone size | J gene | V gene | D gene | CDR3 DNA | CDR3 protein
14 | . | TRBJ1-2 | TRBV10-1 | TRBD1 | TGCGCCAGCAGTGAGTCGCACAGGGGCTATGGCTACACCTTC | CASSESHRGYGYTF
12 | once | TRBJ1-1 | TRBV28 | . | TGTGCCAGCAGTTCCTACAACACTGAAGCTTTCTTT | CASSSYNTEAFF
15 | once | TRBJ1-2 | TRBV19 | TRBD1 | TGTGCCAGTAGTAAAACCGGGACAGGCGACTATGGCTACACCTTC | CASSKTGTGDYGYTF
18 | . | TRBJ1-6 | TRBV19 | . | TGTGCCAGTAGAAAGGACTTAAGAACCGAATACTATAATTCACCCCTCCACTTT | CASRKDLRTEYYNSPLHF
17 | . | TRBJ1-2 | TRBV6-2/TRBV6-3 | TRBD1 | TGTGCCAGCAGTCTAACGGGACAGGCTTCCACTAACTATGGCTACACCTTC | CASSLTGQASTNYGYTF
14 | . | TRBJ2-5 | TRBV14 | . | TGTGCCAGCAGTCCAGGCTACTTCCAAGAGACCCAGTACTTC | CASSPGYFQETQYF
13 | . | TRBJ1-2 | TRBV7-9 | . | TGTGCCAGCAGCTTCGGGACAACCTATGGCTACACCTTC | CASSFGTTYGYTF
14 | . | TRBJ1-5 | TRBV2 | . | TGTGCCAGCAGTGAAAGTAGCTTTCGGCAGCCCCAGCATTTT | CASSESSFRQPQHF
11 | . | TRBJ2-5 | TRBV28 | . | TGTGCCAGCAACAATCAGGAGACCCAGTACTTC | CASNNQETQYF
16 | few | TRBJ1-2 | TRBV19 | TRBD1 | TGTGCCAGTAGTCCGCAGGGGGCGTGGACTTGGAATGGCTACACCTTC | CASSPQGAWTWNGYTF
16 | few | TRBJ2-7 | TRBV5-1 | TRBD1 | TGCGCCAGCAGCTTCTCGGGGCTGGGACAGAACTACGAGCAGTACTTC | CASSFSGLGQNYEQYF
14 | . | TRBJ1-3 | TRBV19 | TRBD1 | TGTGCCAGTAAGGACAGGGAAACTGGAAACACCATATATTTT | CASKDRETGNTIYF
16 | . | TRBJ2-1 | TRBV10-3 | . | TGTGCCATCAGTCCAGCCGGGACACATTCCTACAATGAGCAGTTCTTC | CAISPAGTHSYNEQFF
12 | . | TRBJ1-3 | TRBV7-9 | . | TGTGCCAGCCTAATTTACGGAAACACCATATATTTT | CASLIYGNTIYF
15 | . | TRBJ1-1 | TRBV5-1 | TRBD1 | TGCGCCAGCAGCACGTTGACAGGGAGAGGGTCTGAAGCTTTCTTT | CASSTLTGRGSEAFF
14 | . | TRBJ2-7 | TRBV11-2 | . | TGTGCCAGCAGATCGGACAGTGTGACCTACGAGCAGTACTTC | CASRSDSVTYEQYF
13 | . | TRBJ1-4 | TRBV19 | . | TGTGCCAGTCAGCGAGTCGCTAATGAAAAACTGTTTTTT | CASQRVANEKLFF